This entry lists 10 T cell receptor beta chains sequenced from one sample in a study of blood T cell repertoires in COVID-19. The table came from immunoSEQ multiplex PCR; TCRdb's copy has only in-frame clones and leaves some out. The sample shows 200,000 to 250,000 clones, 82% of them seen only once. Source material: PBMCs or T cells enriched from blood (not recorded which). The receptors originated from a woman aged 60-75 years who had recovered from COVID-19.

In its sample, this clone was seen once. The rearrangement links TRBV19 to TRBJ2-3, with D perhaps matching TRBD1 (5 bases). Looked up from germline, CDR1 is LNHDA and CDR2 is SQIVND (reference sequence). V was cut by 3 bases and J by 2 bases, with 12 bases left in between. The CDR3 is made up of 15 amino acids. In DNA form, the CDR3 reads TGTGCCAGTAGTATCGGCCAGGGCATCACAGATACGCAGTATTTT. Amino acids: CASSIGQGITDTQYF.

The gene calls are TRBV5-1 and TRBJ2-6; D unresolved. The V gene's germline CDR1 is SGHRS and CDR2 YFSETQ. CDR3 length: 18 amino acids. V was trimmed by 2 bases and J by 0 bases, leaving 15 bases between them. The chain's CDR3 is CASSFNDIFFSGANVLTF. The CDR3 DNA reads as TGCGCCAGCAGCTTTAACGACATATTCTTCTCTGGGGCCAACGTCCTGACTTTC.

This chain connects TRBV7-9 to TRBJ2-3; the match to TRBD2 covers 14 bases. Germline V gives CDR1 SEHNR, CDR2 FQNEAQ (reference sequence). CDR3 length: 15 residues. The V segment lost 4 bases and the J segment 5 bases; nucleotides outside the gene matches: 2. The chain's CDR3 is CASSSGLAGVDTQYF. As DNA, the CDR3 is TGTGCCAGCAGCTCGGGACTAGCGGGGGTAGATACGCAGTATTTT.

The chain uses TRBV28 and TRBJ1-1; 7 bases line up with TRBD1. Looked up from germline, CDR1 is MDHEN and CDR2 is SYDVKM. The CDR3 extends over 13 amino acids. J was trimmed by 5 bases and V by 6 bases; bases with no gene match: 6. The CDR3 DNA reads TGTGCCAGCAGAATGACAGGGAGTACTGAAGCTTTCTTT. The encoded protein is CASRMTGSTEAFF.

The rearrangement uses TRBV4-1 and TRBJ2-2; the match to TRBD1 covers 10 bases. V was clipped by 6 bases and J by 4 bases; unmatched bases: 8. The germline V gene encodes CDR1 MGHRA and CDR2 YSYEKL. The CDR3 is 16 amino acids. In DNA form, the CDR3 reads TGCGCCAGCAGGCCGACCGGGACAGGGGCCACCGGGGAGCTGTTTTTT. This gives the protein CASRPTGTGATGELFF.

The chain employs TRBV25-1 and TRBJ2-2, with 7 bases identical to TRBD2. CDR1 and CDR2 from the germline V gene are MGHDK and SYGVNS. There are 16 residues in the CDR3. Germline trimming cut 5 bases from V and 5 bases from J; bases unmatched to any gene: 11. This CDR3 reads CASSTRTGGGTGELFF. For the CDR3, the DNA is TGTGCCAGCAGTACTCGGACGGGCGGGGGTACCGGGGAGCTGTTTTTT.

As for this clone: The DNA is left out, because the CDR3 cannot be placed on it with certainty; the CDR3 is given as TCRdb lists it. The rearrangement links TRBV19 to TRBJ1-1; the D segment call TRBD1 is taken from the table without a DNA check. The CDR3 length equals 13 residues, ends included. Per germline, CDR1 LNHDA and CDR2 SQIVND (reference sequence). CDR3 amino acids: CASSMDVGVGSFF.

This rearrangement joins TRBV29-1 to TRBJ1-2, with 8 bases that match TRBD1. The V segment lost 6 bases and the J segment 6 bases; nucleotides outside the gene matches: 18. The CDR3 contains 16 residues. Germline V CDR1 and CDR2: SQVTM, ANQGSEA. The CDR3 sequence is CSVDTGTGASLNGYTF. The CDR3 DNA reads as TGCAGCGTAGATACCGGGACAGGCGCTTCCTTAAATGGCTACACCTTC.

This clone occurred many times. The chain is built from TRBV6-4 and TRBJ2-6, with 9 bases matching TRBD1. CDR1 is MRHNA and CDR2 is SNTAGT in the germline V gene. There are 14 residues in the CDR3. The ends lost 6 bases at V and 4 bases at J; junction bases unmatched: 1. In nucleotides, the CDR3 is TGTGCCAGCAGCGGACAGGGGGGGGCCAACGTCCTGACTTTC. The encoded protein is CASSGQGGANVLTF.

The genes are TRBV5-4 and TRBJ1-3, with TRBD1 matching 8 bases. J lost 1 base, V lost 7 bases, and 1 base had no gene match. The CDR3 sequence is 13 residues long. Germline CDR1 reads SGHNT; CDR2 reads YYREEE (reference sequence). The CDR3 region is CASGQGSGNTIYF. CDR3 in DNA: TGTGCCAGCGGACAGGGATCTGGAAACACCATATATTTT.